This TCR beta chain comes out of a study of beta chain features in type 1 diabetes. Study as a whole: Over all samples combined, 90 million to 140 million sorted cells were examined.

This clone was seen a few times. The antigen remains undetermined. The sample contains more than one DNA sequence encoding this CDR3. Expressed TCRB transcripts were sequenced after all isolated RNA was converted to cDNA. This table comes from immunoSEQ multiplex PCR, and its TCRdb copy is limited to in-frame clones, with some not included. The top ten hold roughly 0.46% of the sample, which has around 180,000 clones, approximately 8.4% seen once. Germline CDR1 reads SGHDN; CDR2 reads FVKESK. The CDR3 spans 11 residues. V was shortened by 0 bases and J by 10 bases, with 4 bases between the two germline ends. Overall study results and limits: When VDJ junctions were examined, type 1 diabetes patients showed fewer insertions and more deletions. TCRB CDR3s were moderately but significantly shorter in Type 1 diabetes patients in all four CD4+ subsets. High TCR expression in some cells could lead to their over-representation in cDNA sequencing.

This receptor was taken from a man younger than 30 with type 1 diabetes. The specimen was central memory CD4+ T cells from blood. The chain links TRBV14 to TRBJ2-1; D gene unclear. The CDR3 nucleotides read TGTGCCAGCAGCCAAGAGCGGGAGCAGTTCTTC. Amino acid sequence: CASSQEREQFF.